This TCR beta chain emerged from a study of siplizumab effects on memory and regulatory T cells. Study-wide results and caveats: Unstimulated subset assignment was obtained for only a minor fraction of alloreactive clones. Memory cells seemed less diverse than naive T cells, which seemed major alloresponse contributors.

The protocol was immunoSEQ multiplex PCR, while the TCRdb copy is restricted to in-frame clones and leaves out a portion. The data hold about 100,000 clones, with roughly 92% observed a single time. With 4 bases removed from V and 7 bases from J, the gap between germline ends came to 13 bases. This CDR3 comprises 13 residues. Germline CDR1 is MNHNY and CDR2 is SVGAGI (reference sequence). Concerning this clone itself: Its antigen is still unknown.

The sequenced material came from Tregs sorted from blood. The chain joins TRBV6-6 to TRBJ2-5; D possibly corresponds to TRBD2 (5 bases). The receptor was isolated from a human donor in good health. In DNA, the CDR3 is TGTGCCAGCAGTTCCACTAGGACGGGGACCCAGTACTTC. It specifies CASSSTRTGTQYF.